This is a list of T cell receptor beta chains from one sample in a study of T cell clonotyping in hematopoietic cell transplantation. Libraries were prepared by immunoSEQ multiplex PCR; TCRdb keeps only in-frame clonotypes and omits some of them. This table has 15,000 to 20,000 clones, approximately 75% appearing once. The sequenced sample was peripheral blood mononuclear cells, obtained before stem cell transplant. These receptors were obtained from a man aged 60 to 69 with acute myeloid leukemia. Some clones in this sample may be carry-over from other donors' samples. Each CDR3 is given with its conserved first and last residue. Some rows mark clone size as missing; the rest say once, few, many or name a class of expanded clone.

TRBV5-1	TRBJ2-5	NA	CASRSGTSQETQYF
TRBV19	TRBJ1-2	few	CASRGQGEDGYTF
TRBV10-1	TRBJ1-5	NA	CASTGGVRQPQHF
TRBV4-2	TRBJ2-3	NA	CASSQGGTITDTQYF
TRBV6-5	TRBJ2-1	NA	CASSLAGVTYNEQFF
TRBV4-1	TRBJ1-1	NA	CASSQDYEAFF
TRBV7-2	TRBJ1-1	NA	CASRLQGTEAFF
TRBV7-3	TRBJ1-1	NA	CASSLEGGNTEAFF
TRBV7-9	TRBJ2-1	NA	CASSLAGLRDRVYNEQFF
TRBV6-1	TRBJ1-1	NA	CASSETVKAFF
TRBV30	TRBJ2-7	once	CAWSDGGTARYEQYF
TRBV5-1	TRBJ2-3	NA	CASSRDRARDTQYF
TRBV9	TRBJ1-3	NA	CASSGGGTVTGNTIYF
TRBV6-5	TRBJ2-7	NA	CASSYSGSWQSYEQYF
TRBV5-6	TRBJ1-1	NA	CASSLVGGNTEAFF
TRBV7-2	TRBJ1-1	NA	CASSLLVEDTEAFF
TRBV2	TRBJ2-7	once	CASSDGGTVEQYF
TRBV27	TRBJ1-6	few	CASSFQYNSPLHF
TRBV6-5	TRBJ2-7	NA	CASSATGTGIYEQYF
TRBV9	TRBJ2-2	few	CASSVADHLAGELFF
TRBV29-1	TRBJ1-3	NA	CSAQGSGNTIYF
TRBV9	TRBJ2-5	few	CASSESGGAGETQYF
TRBV27	TRBJ2-7	NA	CASSGPGPEQYF